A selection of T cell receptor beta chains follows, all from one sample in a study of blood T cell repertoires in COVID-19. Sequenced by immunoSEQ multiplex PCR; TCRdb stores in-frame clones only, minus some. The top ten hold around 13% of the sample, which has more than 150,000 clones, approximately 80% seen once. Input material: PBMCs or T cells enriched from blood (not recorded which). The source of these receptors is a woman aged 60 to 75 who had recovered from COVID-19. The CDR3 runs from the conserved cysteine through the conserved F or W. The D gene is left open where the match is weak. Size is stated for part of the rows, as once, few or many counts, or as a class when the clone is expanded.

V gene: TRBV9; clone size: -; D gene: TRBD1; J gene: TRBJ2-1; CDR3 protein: CASSPRQGIHEQFF; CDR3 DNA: TGTGCCAGCAGCCCCCGACAGGGGATCCATGAGCAGTTCTTC
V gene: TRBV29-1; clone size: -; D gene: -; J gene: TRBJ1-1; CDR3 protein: CSVRGRANTEAFF; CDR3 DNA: TGCAGCGTGAGGGGGAGGGCGAACACTGAAGCTTTCTTT
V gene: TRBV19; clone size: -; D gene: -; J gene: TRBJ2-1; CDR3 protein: CASSPFDILNEQFF; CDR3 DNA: TGTGCCAGTTCTCCCTTTGACATTTTGAATGAGCAGTTCTTC
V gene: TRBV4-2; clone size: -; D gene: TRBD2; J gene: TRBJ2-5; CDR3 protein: CASSQTGGSRGETQYF; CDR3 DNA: TGTGCCAGCAGCCAAACGGGGGGGTCCAGGGGAGAGACCCAGTACTTC
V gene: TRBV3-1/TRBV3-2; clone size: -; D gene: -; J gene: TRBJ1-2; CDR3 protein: CASTPTGNYGYTF; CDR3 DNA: TGTGCCAGCACGCCGACTGGGAACTATGGCTACACCTTC
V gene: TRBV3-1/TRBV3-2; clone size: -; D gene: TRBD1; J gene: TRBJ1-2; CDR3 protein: CASSQQTGAVYGYTF; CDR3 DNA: TGTGCCAGCAGCCAACAAACAGGGGCAGTATATGGCTACACCTTC
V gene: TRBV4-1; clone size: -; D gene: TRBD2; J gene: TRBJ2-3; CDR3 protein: CASSLSGGGDTQYF; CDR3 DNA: TGCGCCAGCAGCCTAAGCGGGGGCGGGGATACGCAGTATTTT
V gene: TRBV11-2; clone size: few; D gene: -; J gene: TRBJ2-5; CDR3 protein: CASSLVPRGRGRETQYF; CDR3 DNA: TGTGCCAGCAGCTTGGTGCCGAGGGGCAGGGGCAGGGAGACCCAGTACTTC
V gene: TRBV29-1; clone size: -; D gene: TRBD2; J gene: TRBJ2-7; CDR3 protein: CSAGVGGGEQYF; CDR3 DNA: TGCAGCGCTGGGGTCGGGGGGGGCGAGCAGTACTTC
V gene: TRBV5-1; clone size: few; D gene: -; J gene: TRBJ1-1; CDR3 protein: CASSLDQGYTEAFF; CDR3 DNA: TGCGCCAGCAGCTTGGACCAGGGGTACACTGAAGCTTTCTTT
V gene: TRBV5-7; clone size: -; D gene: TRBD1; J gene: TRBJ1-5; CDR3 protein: CASRRTGPDQPQHF; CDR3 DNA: TGTGCCAGCAGGCGGACAGGACCAGATCAGCCCCAGCATTTT
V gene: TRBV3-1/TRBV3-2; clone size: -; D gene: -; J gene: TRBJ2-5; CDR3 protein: CASSRMYREQETQYF; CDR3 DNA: TGTGCCAGCAGCCGAATGTACAGGGAACAAGAGACCCAGTACTTC
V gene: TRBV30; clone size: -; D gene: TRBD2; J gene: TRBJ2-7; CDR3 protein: CAWSPRLAGGYEQYF; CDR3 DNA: TGTGCCTGGAGCCCCCGACTAGCGGGAGGATACGAGCAGTACTTC
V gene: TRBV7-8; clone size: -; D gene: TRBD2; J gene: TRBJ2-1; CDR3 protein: CASSLVLAGAYNNEQFF; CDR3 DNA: TGTGCCAGCAGCTTAGTACTAGCGGGCGCGTATAACAATGAGCAGTTCTTC
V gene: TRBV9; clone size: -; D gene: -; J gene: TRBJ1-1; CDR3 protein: CASSPREPNTEAFF; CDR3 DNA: TGTGCCAGCAGCCCCCGGGAGCCAAACACTGAAGCTTTCTTT
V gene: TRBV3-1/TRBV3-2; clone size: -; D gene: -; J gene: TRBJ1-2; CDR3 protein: CASSRGLMDSYTF; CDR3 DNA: TGTGCCAGCAGCCGCGGTTTGATGGATAGCTACACCTTC
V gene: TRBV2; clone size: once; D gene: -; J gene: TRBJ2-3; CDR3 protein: CASSVTRTSPRTTDTQYF; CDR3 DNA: TGTGCCAGCAGTGTCACCCGGACAAGCCCCCGGACGACAGATACGCAGTATTTT